These T cell receptor beta chains were read from a single sample in a study of post-analysis software for immune sequencing data. A single record per CDR3 protein comes from TCRdb applying MiXCR to the PCR reads. The sample consists of 600,000 to 750,000 distinct CDR3 sequences, around 64% of them appearing once. Specimen: blood. The receptor source for this set is a girl aged 2-10 years with multiple sclerosis. Both conserved end residues are part of each CDR3. A D gene is named only where the DNA matches it firmly. Size tells how often a clone was seen (once, few, many) or the class of an expanded clone, and some rows leave it out.

CDR3 length: 17; J gene: TRBJ2-1; V gene: TRBV12-3/TRBV12-4; D gene: TRBD2; clone size: .; CDR3 DNA: TGTGCCAGCAGTACTCGACTAGCGGGAGGACCCTACAATGAGCAGTTCTTC; CDR3 protein: CASSTRLAGGPYNEQFF
CDR3 length: 13; J gene: TRBJ2-7; V gene: TRBV20-1; D gene: .; clone size: .; CDR3 DNA: TGCAGTGCTAGTCACTCCAGGTCCAATGAGCAGTACTTC; CDR3 protein: CSASHSRSNEQYF
CDR3 length: 14; J gene: TRBJ1-5; V gene: TRBV6-5; D gene: .; clone size: .; CDR3 DNA: TGTGCCAGCAGTCCACTTACCCAGGATCAGCCCCAGCATTTT; CDR3 protein: CASSPLTQDQPQHF
CDR3 length: 14; J gene: TRBJ1-1; V gene: TRBV20-1; D gene: .; clone size: .; CDR3 DNA: TGCAGTGCTAGAGACCAGCCGCTCCCCACTGAAGCTTTCTTT; CDR3 protein: CSARDQPLPTEAFF
CDR3 length: 13; J gene: TRBJ1-1; V gene: TRBV7-9; D gene: .; clone size: .; CDR3 DNA: TGTGCCAGCAGCTTCGACACATTCACTGAAGCTTTCTTT; CDR3 protein: CASSFDTFTEAFF
CDR3 length: 13; J gene: TRBJ2-3; V gene: TRBV20-1; D gene: .; clone size: .; CDR3 DNA: TGCAGTGCTAGGGCCGGGAGTGGAGATACGCAGTATTTT; CDR3 protein: CSARAGSGDTQYF
CDR3 length: 14; J gene: TRBJ1-2; V gene: TRBV3-1; D gene: .; clone size: .; CDR3 DNA: TGTGCCAGCAGCCACAGAGGAGCAGGTTATGGCTACACCTTC; CDR3 protein: CASSHRGAGYGYTF
CDR3 length: 13; J gene: TRBJ2-4; V gene: TRBV12-3/TRBV12-4; D gene: TRBD2; clone size: few; CDR3 DNA: TGTGCCAGCAGAGAAGCGGGAGAGCACATTCAGTACTTC; CDR3 protein: CASREAGEHIQYF
CDR3 length: 13; J gene: TRBJ2-1; V gene: TRBV5-5; D gene: .; clone size: many; CDR3 DNA: TGTGCCAGCAGCTTGGAGAGAAGGAATAACCAGTTCTTC; CDR3 protein: CASSLERRNNQFF
CDR3 length: 17; J gene: TRBJ2-4; V gene: TRBV21-1; D gene: .; clone size: .; CDR3 DNA: TGTGCCAGCAGCAAAGTCGGGGGTGGCCTAGCCAAAAACATTCAGTACTTC; CDR3 protein: CASSKVGGGLAKNIQYF
CDR3 length: 12; J gene: TRBJ1-2; V gene: TRBV7-2; D gene: .; clone size: .; CDR3 DNA: TGTGCCAGCAGCTCCCAGCCCTATGGCTACACCTTC; CDR3 protein: CASSSQPYGYTF
CDR3 length: 15; J gene: TRBJ2-3; V gene: TRBV9; D gene: TRBD2; clone size: .; CDR3 DNA: TGTGCCAGCAGCGTGTCCGGACTAGCCAGGGATACGCAGTATTTT; CDR3 protein: CASSVSGLARDTQYF
CDR3 length: 16; J gene: TRBJ2-5; V gene: TRBV6-2/TRBV6-3; D gene: TRBD2; clone size: few; CDR3 DNA: TGTGCCAGCAGTTACCTAGCGGGGGGGCTCCGAGAGACCCAGTACTTC; CDR3 protein: CASSYLAGGLRETQYF
CDR3 length: 12; J gene: TRBJ2-7; V gene: TRBV29-1; D gene: .; clone size: .; CDR3 DNA: TGCAGCGTTAGTGGGGATGGAGAGACTCAGTACTTC; CDR3 protein: CSVSGDGETQYF
CDR3 length: 12; J gene: TRBJ2-7; V gene: TRBV7-9; D gene: .; clone size: few; CDR3 DNA: TGTGCCAGCAGCTTAGGGGCCGTCGAGCAGTACTTC; CDR3 protein: CASSLGAVEQYF
CDR3 length: 14; J gene: TRBJ2-7; V gene: TRBV12-3/TRBV12-4; D gene: TRBD1; clone size: .; CDR3 DNA: TGTGCCAGCAGTGCCGGGACAGGGGGTCGCGAGCAGTACTTC; CDR3 protein: CASSAGTGGREQYF
CDR3 length: 15; J gene: TRBJ2-5; V gene: TRBV6-2/TRBV6-3; D gene: .; clone size: once; CDR3 DNA: TGTGCCAGCAGTTACGAGGGACACCTTCTGGGGACCCAGTACTTC; CDR3 protein: CASSYEGHLLGTQYF
CDR3 length: 15; J gene: TRBJ1-1; V gene: TRBV7-2; D gene: .; clone size: .; CDR3 DNA: TGTGCCAGCAGCTTAACCCGTGTGAGAAACACTGAAGCTTTCTTT; CDR3 protein: CASSLTRVRNTEAFF
CDR3 length: 13; J gene: TRBJ2-2; V gene: TRBV20-1; D gene: .; clone size: .; CDR3 DNA: TGCAGTGCGGGTTCCTACAGCACCGGGGAGCTGTTTTTT; CDR3 protein: CSAGSYSTGELFF
CDR3 length: 14; J gene: TRBJ2-5; V gene: TRBV11-2; D gene: TRBD1; clone size: few; CDR3 DNA: TGTGCCAGCAGAGGGGCAGGGGGCTTGGAGACCCAGTACTTC; CDR3 protein: CASRGAGGLETQYF
CDR3 length: 15; J gene: TRBJ1-1; V gene: TRBV5-6; D gene: .; clone size: once; CDR3 DNA: TGTGCCAGCAGCTTGGGATGGACTTTAAACACTGAAGCTTTCTTT; CDR3 protein: CASSLGWTLNTEAFF
CDR3 length: 15; J gene: TRBJ1-2; V gene: TRBV21-1; D gene: .; clone size: few; CDR3 DNA: TGTGCCAGCAGCAAAGTGCACGACGTAAATGGTGGCTACACCTTC; CDR3 protein: CASSKVHDVNGGYTF
CDR3 length: 14; J gene: TRBJ2-7; V gene: TRBV20-1; D gene: .; clone size: .; CDR3 DNA: TGCAGTGCTCCTGGGACTGCGCCCCTGGCCGAGCAGTACTTC; CDR3 protein: CSAPGTAPLAEQYF
CDR3 length: 13; J gene: TRBJ1-1; V gene: TRBV11-2; D gene: .; clone size: .; CDR3 DNA: TGTGCCAGCAGCTGGCATCAAGACACTGAAGCTTTCTTT; CDR3 protein: CASSWHQDTEAFF